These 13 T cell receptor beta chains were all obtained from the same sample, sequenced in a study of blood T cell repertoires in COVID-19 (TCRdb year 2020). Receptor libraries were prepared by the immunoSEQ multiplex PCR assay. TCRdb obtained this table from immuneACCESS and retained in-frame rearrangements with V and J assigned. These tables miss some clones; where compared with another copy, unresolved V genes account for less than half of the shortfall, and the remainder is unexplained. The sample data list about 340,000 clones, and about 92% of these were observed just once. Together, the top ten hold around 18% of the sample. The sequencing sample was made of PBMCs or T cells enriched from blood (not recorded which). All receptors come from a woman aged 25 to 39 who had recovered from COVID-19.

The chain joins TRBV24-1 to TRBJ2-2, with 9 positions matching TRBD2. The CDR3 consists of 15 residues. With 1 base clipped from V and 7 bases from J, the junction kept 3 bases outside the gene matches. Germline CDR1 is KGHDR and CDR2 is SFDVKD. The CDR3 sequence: CATSDLAGGFGELFF. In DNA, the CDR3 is TGTGCCACCAGTGATTTAGCGGGAGGTTTCGGGGAGCTGTTTTTT.

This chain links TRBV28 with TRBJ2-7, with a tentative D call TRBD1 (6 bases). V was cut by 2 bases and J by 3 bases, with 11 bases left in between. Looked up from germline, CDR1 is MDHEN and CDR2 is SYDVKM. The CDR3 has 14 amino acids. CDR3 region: CASSLPRTVYEQYF. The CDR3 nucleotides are TGTGCCAGCAGTTTACCAAGGACAGTCTACGAGCAGTACTTC.

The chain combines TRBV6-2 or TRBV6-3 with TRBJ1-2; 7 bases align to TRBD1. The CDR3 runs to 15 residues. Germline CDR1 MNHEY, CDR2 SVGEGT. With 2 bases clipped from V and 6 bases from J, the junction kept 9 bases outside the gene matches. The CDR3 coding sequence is TGTGCCAGCAGTTACACCCCGGACAGGCCACATGGCTACACCTTC. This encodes CASSYTPDRPHGYTF.

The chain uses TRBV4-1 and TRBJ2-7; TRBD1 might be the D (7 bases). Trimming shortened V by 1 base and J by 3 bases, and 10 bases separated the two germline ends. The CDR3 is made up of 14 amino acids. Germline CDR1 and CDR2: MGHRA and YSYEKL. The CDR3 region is CASSQGGTVYEQYF. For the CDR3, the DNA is TGCGCCAGCAGCCAAGGCGGGACAGTCTACGAGCAGTACTTC.

The DNA of the CDR3 is TGTGCCAGCAGCTTAGGGAGGTACCAAGAGACCCAGTACTTC. Its translation: CASSLGRYQETQYF. This chain joins TRBV7-2 and TRBJ2-5, with D tentatively TRBD2 (5 bases). The CDR3 is 14 residues long. Trimming stripped 1 base from V and 0 bases from J, with 6 bases between. Germline V gene lookup returns CDR1 SGHTA and CDR2 FQGNSA.

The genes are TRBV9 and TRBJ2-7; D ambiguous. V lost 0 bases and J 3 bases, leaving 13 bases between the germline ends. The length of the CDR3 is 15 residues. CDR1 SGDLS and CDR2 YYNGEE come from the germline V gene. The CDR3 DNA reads TGTGCCAGCAGCGTAGCTGGTGAACTTGGCTACGAGCAGTACTTC. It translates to CASSVAGELGYEQYF.

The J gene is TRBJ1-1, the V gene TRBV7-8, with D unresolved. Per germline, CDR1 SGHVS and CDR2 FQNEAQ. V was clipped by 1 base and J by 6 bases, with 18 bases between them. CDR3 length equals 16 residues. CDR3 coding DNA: TGTGCCAGCAGCTTAGACGTCGGTCTAATTTACGCTGAAGCTTTCTTT. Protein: CASSLDVGLIYAEAFF.

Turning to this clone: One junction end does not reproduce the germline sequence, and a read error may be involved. This chain's CDR3 is CSASGGQAAF. In nucleotides, the CDR3 is TGCAGTGCTAGTGGGGGACAGGCCGCCTTC. The rearrangement links TRBV20-1 to TRBJ1-2, with 8 bases identical to TRBD1. From germline, CDR1 is DFQATT and CDR2 SNEGSKA (reference sequence). This CDR3 comprises 10 residues.

The CDR3 here is CASSLNPANYGYTF. CDR3 DNA: TGTGCCAGCAGCTTAAATCCGGCTAACTATGGCTACACCTTC. The chain employs TRBV7-3 and TRBJ1-2; D is unclear. The CDR3 contains 14 residues. V was cut by 1 base and J by 0 bases, with 6 bases left in between. CDR1 is SGHTA and CDR2 is FQGTGA in the germline V gene.

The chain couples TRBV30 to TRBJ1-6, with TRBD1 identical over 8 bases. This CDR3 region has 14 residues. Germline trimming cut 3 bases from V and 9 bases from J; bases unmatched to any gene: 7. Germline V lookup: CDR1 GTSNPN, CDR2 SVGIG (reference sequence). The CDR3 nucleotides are TGTGCCTGGAGCCCCCAGGGGGCAGCTTCACCCCTCCACTTT. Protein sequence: CAWSPQGAASPLHF.

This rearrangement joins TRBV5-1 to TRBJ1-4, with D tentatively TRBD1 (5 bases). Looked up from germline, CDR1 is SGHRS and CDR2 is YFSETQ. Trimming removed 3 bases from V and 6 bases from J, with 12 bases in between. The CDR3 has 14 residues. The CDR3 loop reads CASSSGRVDEKLFF. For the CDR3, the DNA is TGCGCCAGCAGCTCTGGCAGGGTGGATGAAAAACTGTTTTTT.

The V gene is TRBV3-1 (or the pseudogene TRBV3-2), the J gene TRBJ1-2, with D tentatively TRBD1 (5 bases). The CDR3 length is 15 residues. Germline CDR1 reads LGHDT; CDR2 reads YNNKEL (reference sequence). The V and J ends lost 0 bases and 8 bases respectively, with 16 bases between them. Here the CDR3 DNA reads TGTGCCAGCAGCCAAGATGGGGCCAGTACGAGGGGCTACACCTTC. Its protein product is CASSQDGASTRGYTF.

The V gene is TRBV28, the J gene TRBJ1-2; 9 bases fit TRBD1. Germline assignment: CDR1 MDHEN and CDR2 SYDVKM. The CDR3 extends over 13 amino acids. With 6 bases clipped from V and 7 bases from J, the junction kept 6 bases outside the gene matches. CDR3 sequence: CASSFATGGGYTF. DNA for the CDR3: TGTGCCAGCAGCTTTGCGACAGGGGGTGGCTACACCTTC.